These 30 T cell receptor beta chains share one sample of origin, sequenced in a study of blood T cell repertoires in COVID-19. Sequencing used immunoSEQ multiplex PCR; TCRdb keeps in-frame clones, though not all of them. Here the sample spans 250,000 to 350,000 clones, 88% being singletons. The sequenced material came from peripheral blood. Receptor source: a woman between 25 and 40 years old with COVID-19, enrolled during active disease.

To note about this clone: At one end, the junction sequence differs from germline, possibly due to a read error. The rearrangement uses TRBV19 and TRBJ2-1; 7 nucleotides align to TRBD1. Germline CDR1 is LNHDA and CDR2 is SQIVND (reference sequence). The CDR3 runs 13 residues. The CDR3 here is CASSLDREDEQFF. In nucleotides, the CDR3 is TGTGCCAGTAGTTTAGACAGGGAAGATGAGCAGTTCTTC.

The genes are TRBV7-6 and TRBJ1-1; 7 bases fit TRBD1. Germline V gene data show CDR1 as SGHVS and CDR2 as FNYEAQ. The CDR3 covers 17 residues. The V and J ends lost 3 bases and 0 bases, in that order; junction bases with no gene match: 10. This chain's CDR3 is CASSFHLTGKVNTEAFF. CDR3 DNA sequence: TGTGCCAGCAGCTTCCATCTGACAGGGAAGGTGAACACTGAAGCTTTCTTT.

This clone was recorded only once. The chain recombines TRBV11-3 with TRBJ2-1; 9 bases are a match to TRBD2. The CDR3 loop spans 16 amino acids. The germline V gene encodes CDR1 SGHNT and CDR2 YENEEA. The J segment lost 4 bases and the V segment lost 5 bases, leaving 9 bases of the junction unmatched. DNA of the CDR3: TGTGCCAGCAGCACCAGGGGTAGCGGGAGTTACAATGAGCAGTTCTTC. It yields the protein CASSTRGSGSYNEQFF.

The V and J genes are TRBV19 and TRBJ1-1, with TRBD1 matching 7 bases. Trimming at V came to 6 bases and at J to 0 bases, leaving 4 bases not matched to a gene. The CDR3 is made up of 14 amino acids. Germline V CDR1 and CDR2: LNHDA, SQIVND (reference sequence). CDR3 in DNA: TGTGCCAGTAGCCGGGACAGATTGAACACTGAAGCTTTCTTT. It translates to CASSRDRLNTEAFF.

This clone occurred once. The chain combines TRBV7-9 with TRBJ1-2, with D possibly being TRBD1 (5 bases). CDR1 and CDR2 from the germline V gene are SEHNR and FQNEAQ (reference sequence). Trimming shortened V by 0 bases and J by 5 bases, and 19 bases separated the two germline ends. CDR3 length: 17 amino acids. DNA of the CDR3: TGTGCCAGCAGCTTAGCGTCAGGTACTGGTAGGGGATATGGCTACACCTTC. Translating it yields CASSLASGTGRGYGYTF.

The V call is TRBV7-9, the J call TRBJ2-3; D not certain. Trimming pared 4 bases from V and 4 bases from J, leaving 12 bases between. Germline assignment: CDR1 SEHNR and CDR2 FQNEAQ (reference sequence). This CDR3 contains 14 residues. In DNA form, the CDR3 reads TGTGCCAGCAGCTCGGGTGGAAACTCAGATACGCAGTATTTT. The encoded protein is CASSSGGNSDTQYF.

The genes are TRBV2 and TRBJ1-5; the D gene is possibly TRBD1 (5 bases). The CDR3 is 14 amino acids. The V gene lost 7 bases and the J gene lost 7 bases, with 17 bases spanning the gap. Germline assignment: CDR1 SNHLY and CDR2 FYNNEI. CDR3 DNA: TGTGCCAGCACCGAGGGACTCGGAAGGCAGCCCCAGCATTTT. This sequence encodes CASTEGLGRQPQHF.

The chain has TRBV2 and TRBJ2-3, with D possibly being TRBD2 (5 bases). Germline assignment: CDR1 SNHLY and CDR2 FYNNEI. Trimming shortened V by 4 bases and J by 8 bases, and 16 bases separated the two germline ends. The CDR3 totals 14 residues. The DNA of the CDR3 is TGTGCCAGCAGTGCGGCGGGTTGGGCTAGTACGCAGTATTTT. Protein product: CASSAAGWASTQYF.

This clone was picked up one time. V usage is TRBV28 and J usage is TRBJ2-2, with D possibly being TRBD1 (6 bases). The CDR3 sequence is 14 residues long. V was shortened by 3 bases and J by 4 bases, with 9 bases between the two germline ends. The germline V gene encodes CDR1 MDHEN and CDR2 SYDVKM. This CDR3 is CASSFEGGTGELFF. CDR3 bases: TGTGCCAGCAGTTTTGAAGGGGGCACCGGGGAGCTGTTTTTT.

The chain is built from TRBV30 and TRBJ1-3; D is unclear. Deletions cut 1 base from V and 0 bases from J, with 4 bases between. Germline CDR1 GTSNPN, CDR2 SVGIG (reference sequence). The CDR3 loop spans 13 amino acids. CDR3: CAWSAGSGNTIYF. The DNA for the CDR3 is TGTGCCTGGAGTGCGGGCTCTGGAAACACCATATATTTT.

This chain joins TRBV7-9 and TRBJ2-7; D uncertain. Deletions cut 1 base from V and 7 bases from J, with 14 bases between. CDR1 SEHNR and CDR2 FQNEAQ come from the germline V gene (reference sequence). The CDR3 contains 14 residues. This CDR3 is CASSLDLALGEQYF. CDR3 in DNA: TGTGCCAGCAGCTTAGATCTTGCGCTCGGGGAGCAGTACTTC.

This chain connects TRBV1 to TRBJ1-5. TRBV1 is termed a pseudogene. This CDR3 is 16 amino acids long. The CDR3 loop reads CTSSQDSPVGNQPQHF. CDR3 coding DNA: TGCACCAGCAGCCAAGATAGCCCGGTGGGCAATCAGCCCCAGCATTTT.

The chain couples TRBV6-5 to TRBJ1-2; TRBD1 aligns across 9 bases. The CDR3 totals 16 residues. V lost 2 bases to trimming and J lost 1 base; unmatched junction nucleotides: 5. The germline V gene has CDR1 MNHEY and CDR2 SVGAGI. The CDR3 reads CASSYSLTGGNYGYTF. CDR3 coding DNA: TGTGCCAGCAGTTACAGCCTGACAGGGGGTAACTATGGCTACACCTTC.

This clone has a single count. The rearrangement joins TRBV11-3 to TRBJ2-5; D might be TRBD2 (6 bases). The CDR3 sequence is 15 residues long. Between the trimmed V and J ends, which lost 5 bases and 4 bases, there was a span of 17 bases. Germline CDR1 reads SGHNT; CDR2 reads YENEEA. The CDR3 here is CASSPRPLAPETQYF. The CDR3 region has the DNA TGTGCCAGCAGCCCAAGACCTCTAGCGCCAGAGACCCAGTACTTC. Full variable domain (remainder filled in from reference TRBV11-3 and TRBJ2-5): EAGVVQSPRYKIIEKKQPVAFWCNPISGHNTLYWYLQNLGQGPELLIRYENEEAVDDSQLPKDRFSAERLKGVDSTLKIQPAELGDSAVYLCASSPRPLAPETQYFGPGTRLLVL.

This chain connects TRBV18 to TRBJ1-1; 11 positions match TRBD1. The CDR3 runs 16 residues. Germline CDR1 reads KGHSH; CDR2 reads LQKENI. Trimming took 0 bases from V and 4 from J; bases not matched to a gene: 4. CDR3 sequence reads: CASSPPGQGGSTEAFF. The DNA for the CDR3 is TGTGCCAGCTCACCACCGGGACAGGGGGGATCCACTGAAGCTTTCTTT.

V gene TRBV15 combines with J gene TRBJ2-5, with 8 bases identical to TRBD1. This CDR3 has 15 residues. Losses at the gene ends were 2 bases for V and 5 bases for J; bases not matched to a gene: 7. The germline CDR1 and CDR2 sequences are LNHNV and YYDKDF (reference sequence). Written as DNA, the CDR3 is TGTGCCACCAGCAGACCTTCAGGGGGCACTGAGACCCAGTACTTC. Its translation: CATSRPSGGTETQYF.

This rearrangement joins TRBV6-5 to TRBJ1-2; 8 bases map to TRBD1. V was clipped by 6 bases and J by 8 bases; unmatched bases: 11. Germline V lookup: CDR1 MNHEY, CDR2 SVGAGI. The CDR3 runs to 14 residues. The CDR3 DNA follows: TGTGCCAGCAGGCTGGACAGGGCCGTTCGAGGCTACACCTTC. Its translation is CASRLDRAVRGYTF.

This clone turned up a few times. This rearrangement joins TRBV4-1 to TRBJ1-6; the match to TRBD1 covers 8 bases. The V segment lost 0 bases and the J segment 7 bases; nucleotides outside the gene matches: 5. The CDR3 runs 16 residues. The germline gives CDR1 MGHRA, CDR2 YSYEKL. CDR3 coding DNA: TGCGCCAGCAGCCAAGATCGCACAGGGGGAAATTCACCCCTCCACTTT. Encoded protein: CASSQDRTGGNSPLHF.

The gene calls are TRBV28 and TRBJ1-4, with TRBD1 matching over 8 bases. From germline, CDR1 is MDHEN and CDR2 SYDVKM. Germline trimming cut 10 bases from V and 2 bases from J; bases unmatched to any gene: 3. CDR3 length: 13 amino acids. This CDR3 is CATGGATNEKLFF. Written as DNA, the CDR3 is TGTGCCACAGGGGGCGCGACTAATGAAAAACTGTTTTTT.

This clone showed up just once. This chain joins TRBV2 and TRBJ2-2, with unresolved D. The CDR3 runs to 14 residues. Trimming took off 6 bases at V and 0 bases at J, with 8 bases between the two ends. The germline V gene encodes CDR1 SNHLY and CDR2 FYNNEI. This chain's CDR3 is CASRSRPNTGELFF. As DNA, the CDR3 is TGTGCCAGCAGATCCCGTCCGAACACCGGGGAGCTGTTTTTT.

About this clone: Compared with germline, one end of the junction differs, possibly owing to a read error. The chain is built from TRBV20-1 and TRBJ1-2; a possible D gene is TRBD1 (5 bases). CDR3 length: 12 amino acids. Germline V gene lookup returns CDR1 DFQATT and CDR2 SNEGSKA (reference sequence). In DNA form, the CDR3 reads TGCAGTGCTAGTTACAGGTATTCTTCAGGGAACTTC. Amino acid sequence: CSASYRYSSGNF.

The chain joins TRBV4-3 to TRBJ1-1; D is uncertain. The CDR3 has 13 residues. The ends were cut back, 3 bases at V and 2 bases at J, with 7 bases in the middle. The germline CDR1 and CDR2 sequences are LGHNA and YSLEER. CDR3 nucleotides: TGCGCCAGCAGCCAGACACTCAACACTGAAGCTTTCTTT. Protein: CASSQTLNTEAFF.

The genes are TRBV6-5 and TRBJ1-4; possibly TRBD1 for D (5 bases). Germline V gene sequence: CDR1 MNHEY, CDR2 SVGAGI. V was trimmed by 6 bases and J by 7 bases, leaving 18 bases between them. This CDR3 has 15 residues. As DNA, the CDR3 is TGTGCCAGCAGAAGGCGGGGGGGAAATGGTGAAAAACTGTTTTTT. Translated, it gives CASRRRGGNGEKLFF.

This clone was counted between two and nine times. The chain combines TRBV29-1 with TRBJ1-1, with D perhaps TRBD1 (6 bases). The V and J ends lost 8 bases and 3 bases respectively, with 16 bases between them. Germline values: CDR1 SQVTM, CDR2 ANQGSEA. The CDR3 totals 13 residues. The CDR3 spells CSSRANRDTEAFF. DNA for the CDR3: TGCAGCTCCCGAGCGAACAGGGACACTGAAGCTTTCTTT.

The CDR3 protein is CASSESVRGPYEQYF. CDR3 nucleotides: TGTGCCAGCAGTGAATCGGTCAGGGGGCCCTACGAGCAGTACTTC. This chain connects TRBV2 to TRBJ2-7; 8 nucleotides agree with TRBD1. CDR1 is SNHLY and CDR2 is FYNNEI in the germline V gene. The CDR3 runs 15 residues. Trimming took 2 bases from V and 2 from J; bases not matched to a gene: 5.

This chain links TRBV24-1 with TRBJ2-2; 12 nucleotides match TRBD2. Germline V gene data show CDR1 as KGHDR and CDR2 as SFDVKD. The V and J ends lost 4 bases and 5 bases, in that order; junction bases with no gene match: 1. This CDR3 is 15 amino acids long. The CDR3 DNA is TGTGCCACCAGTGACCTAGCGGGGGGGACCGGGGAGCTGTTTTTT. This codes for CATSDLAGGTGELFF.

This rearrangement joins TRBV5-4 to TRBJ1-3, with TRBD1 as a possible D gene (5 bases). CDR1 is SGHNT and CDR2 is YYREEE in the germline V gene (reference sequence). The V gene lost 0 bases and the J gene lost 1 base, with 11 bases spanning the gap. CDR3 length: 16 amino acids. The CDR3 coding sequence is TGTGCCAGCAGCTTGGGACTCCAGGGTTCTGGAAACACCATATATTTT. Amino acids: CASSLGLQGSGNTIYF.

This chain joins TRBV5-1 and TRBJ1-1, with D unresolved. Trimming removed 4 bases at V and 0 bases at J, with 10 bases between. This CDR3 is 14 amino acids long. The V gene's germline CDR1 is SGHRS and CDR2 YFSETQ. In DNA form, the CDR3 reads TGCGCCAGCAGCCCCCGAGTAATGAACACTGAAGCTTTCTTT. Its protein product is CASSPRVMNTEAFF.

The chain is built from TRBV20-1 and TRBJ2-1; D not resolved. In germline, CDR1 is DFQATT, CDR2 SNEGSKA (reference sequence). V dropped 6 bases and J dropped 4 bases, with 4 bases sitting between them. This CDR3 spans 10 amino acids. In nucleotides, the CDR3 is TGCAGTGCGTATTACAATGAGCAGTTCTTC. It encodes CSAYYNEQFF.

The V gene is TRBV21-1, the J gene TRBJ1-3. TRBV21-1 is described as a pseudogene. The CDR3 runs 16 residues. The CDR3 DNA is TGTGCCAGCAGCAAAGGGGGGGGGCGCCGTCTGAACACCATATATTTT. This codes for CASSKGGGRRLNTIYF.